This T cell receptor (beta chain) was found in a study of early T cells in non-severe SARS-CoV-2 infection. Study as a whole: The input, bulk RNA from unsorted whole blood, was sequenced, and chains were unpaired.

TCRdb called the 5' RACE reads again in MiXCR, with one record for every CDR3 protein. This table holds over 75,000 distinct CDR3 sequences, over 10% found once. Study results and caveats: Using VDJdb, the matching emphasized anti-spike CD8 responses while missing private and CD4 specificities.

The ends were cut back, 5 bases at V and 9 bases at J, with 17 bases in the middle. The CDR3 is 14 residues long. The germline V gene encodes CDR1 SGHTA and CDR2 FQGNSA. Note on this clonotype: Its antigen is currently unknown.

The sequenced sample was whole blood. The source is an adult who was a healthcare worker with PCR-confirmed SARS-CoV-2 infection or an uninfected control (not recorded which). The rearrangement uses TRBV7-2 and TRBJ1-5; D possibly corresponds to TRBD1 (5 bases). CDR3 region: CASSGTAVGRPQHF. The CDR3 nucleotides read TGTGCCAGCAGCGGGACGGCGGTTGGGAGGCCCCAGCATTTT.